One sample yielded the 8 T cell receptor beta chains listed below, sequenced in a study of OX40 agonist ivuxolimab in advanced cancers. Using immunoSEQ multiplex PCR, the repertoire was profiled, and TCRdb retains in-frame clones only, with some absent. This table holds about 94,000 clones, around nine tenths found once. The sequencing used CD4+ or CD8+ T cells sorted from blood, collected in a trial of the OX40 agonist ivuxolimab. All receptors come from an adult with an advanced solid tumor such as melanoma, head and neck, liver or kidney cancer.

The chain has TRBV7-2 and TRBJ2-7, with D unclear. Between the trimmed V and J ends, which lost 2 bases and 4 bases, there was a span of 6 bases. CDR1 and CDR2 (germline): SGHTA, FQGNSA. The CDR3 covers 12 residues. The CDR3 sequence is CASSLISYEQYF. Here the CDR3 DNA reads TGTGCCAGCAGCTTAATTAGTTACGAGCAGTACTTC.

V usage is TRBV11-2 and J usage is TRBJ2-3; 10 nucleotides agree with TRBD2. The CDR3 consists of 16 residues. CDR1 SGHAT and CDR2 FQNNGV come from the germline V gene. V shed 5 bases and J 4 bases; nucleotides not matched to a gene: 9. The CDR3 DNA reads as TGTGCCAGCAGCACCTTACTAGCGGGGACAGCAGATACGCAGTATTTT. It translates to CASSTLLAGTADTQYF.

The genes are TRBV6-4 and TRBJ2-7; D is uncertain. V was shortened by 0 bases and J by 2 bases, with 14 bases between the two germline ends. CDR3 length equals 16 residues. CDR1 and CDR2 (germline): MRHNA, SNTAGT. CDR3 region: CASSDSFFTETYEQYF. CDR3 nucleotides: TGTGCCAGCAGTGACTCCTTCTTCACGGAGACCTACGAGCAGTACTTC.

The V call is TRBV5-1, the J call TRBJ2-5; 12 bases are a match to TRBD2. This CDR3 has 16 amino acids. V trimming: 4 bases; J trimming: 6 bases; junction bases outside the gene matches: 10. Germline V CDR1 and CDR2: SGHRS, YFSETQ. The CDR3 DNA follows: TGCGCCAGCAGCGGCAAACTAGCGGGGGGCCTGAAGACCCAGTACTTC. The encoded protein is CASSGKLAGGLKTQYF.

The chain combines TRBV6-6 with TRBJ2-4; D may correspond to TRBD1 or TRBD2 (5 bases each). Germline CDR1 MNHNY, CDR2 SVGAGI (reference sequence). The CDR3 has 12 residues. V gave up 5 bases and J gave up 8 bases, with 10 bases separating them. CDR3 nucleotides: TGTGCCAGCAGTACCGGGACGGACATTCAGTACTTC. Encoded protein: CASSTGTDIQYF.

This chain uses TRBV18 with TRBJ2-2; D might be TRBD2 (6 bases). This CDR3 contains 14 residues. CDR1 is KGHSH and CDR2 is LQKENI in the germline V gene. Trimming removed 6 bases from V and 1 base from J, with 9 bases in between. The CDR3 is CASSGDLNTGELFF. The CDR3 DNA is TGTGCCAGCTCTGGGGACTTGAACACCGGGGAGCTGTTTTTT.

V gene TRBV5-1 combines with J gene TRBJ2-7; D not resolved. Germline V gives CDR1 SGHRS, CDR2 YFSETQ. This CDR3 has 16 amino acids. Trimming left V 2 bases short and J 1 base short, with 16 bases between. The CDR3 spells CASSLLNSGSSYEQYF. The CDR3 coding sequence is TGCGCCAGCAGCTTACTTAATTCAGGCTCGTCCTACGAGCAGTACTTC.

This clone was counted ten times or more. The rearrangement uses TRBV27 and TRBJ2-7; 9 bases are shared with TRBD1. V dropped 3 bases and J dropped 7; count of bases not matched to a gene: 4. Germline-derived CDR1 and CDR2 are MNHEY and SMNVEV (reference sequence). The CDR3 totals 13 residues. The CDR3 region is CASSFPGTGEQYF. CDR3 bases: TGTGCCAGCAGTTTTCCCGGGACAGGGGAGCAGTACTTC.